Shown below are 13 T cell receptor beta chains from a single sample sequenced in a study of neurological immune-mediated disorders. MiXCR was run by TCRdb on the 5' RACE reads, yielding one entry per CDR3 protein. Of some 42,000 distinct CDR3 sequences in the sample, around a tenth are singletons; the top ten hold less than 5%. Sequenced material: CD4+ T cells from blood. Receptors originate from a woman in her 30s with HTLV-1-associated myelopathy (HAM/TSP).

This clonotype was seen at least ten times. In DNA form, the CDR3 reads TGCAGTGCTAGTGGGGGACAGGGGGTTTTTTTAGGTGGCTACACCTTC. It specifies CSASGGQGVFLGGYTF. The chain joins TRBV20-1 to TRBJ1-2, with 11 positions matching TRBD1. Germline V gives CDR1 DFQATT, CDR2 SNEGSKA (reference sequence). CDR3 length: 16 residues. V shed 3 bases and J 7 bases; nucleotides not matched to a gene: 13.

This clonotype occurred many times. The chain carries TRBV10-3 and TRBJ1-2; D is perhaps TRBD1 (5 bases). Germline V gene lookup returns CDR1 ENHRY and CDR2 SYGVKD. This CDR3 has 14 amino acids. Trimming shortened V by 4 bases and J by 8 bases, and 17 bases separated the two germline ends. CDR3 in DNA: TGTGCCATCAGTGTCAATGGGGGGGGAGACGGCTACACCTTC. This translates into CAISVNGGGDGYTF.

The V gene is TRBV20-1, the J gene TRBJ1-1, with TRBD1 matching over 8 bases. There are 14 residues in the CDR3. Germline trimming cut 2 bases from V and 5 bases from J; bases unmatched to any gene: 7. Germline CDR1 DFQATT, CDR2 SNEGSKA (reference sequence). In DNA form, the CDR3 reads TGCAGTGCTAGACCCGGACAGGGCGGGACTGAAGCTTTCTTT. Translation gives CSARPGQGGTEAFF.

The chain uses TRBV5-1 and TRBJ2-3; D gene unclear. CDR3 length equals 16 residues. Looked up from germline, CDR1 is SGHRS and CDR2 is YFSETQ. V dropped 1 base and J dropped 6 bases, with 18 bases sitting between them. The CDR3 loop is CASSLNPVLLHDTQYF. The CDR3 DNA reads as TGCGCCAGCAGCTTGAACCCGGTACTGCTACATGATACGCAGTATTTT.

In this sample, this clonotype turned up many times. The J gene is TRBJ1-2, the V gene TRBV3-1; no clear D. Trimming removed 1 base from V and 4 bases from J, with 10 bases in between. Germline CDR1 reads LGHDT; CDR2 reads YNNKEL (reference sequence). The CDR3 totals 14 residues. CDR3 bases: TGTGCCAGCAGCCAAGGGAGGCGATCCTATGGCTACACCTTC. It specifies CASSQGRRSYGYTF.

This clonotype was picked up many times. The chain links TRBV24-1 to TRBJ2-5; D is possibly TRBD2 (7 bases). The V gene lost 4 bases and the J gene lost 5 bases, with 16 bases spanning the gap. Germline V lookup: CDR1 KGHDR, CDR2 SFDVKD. The CDR3 is 15 amino acids. The CDR3, as DNA: TGTGCCACCAGTGAGGGGGGGGCCTCGCTGGAGACCCAGTACTTC. Translated, it gives CATSEGGASLETQYF.

This clonotype was seen at least ten times. This chain connects TRBV9 to TRBJ2-6; D ambiguous. The CDR3 is 17 amino acids. The V and J ends lost 0 bases and 0 bases respectively, with 10 bases between them. Germline V gives CDR1 SGDLS, CDR2 YYNGEE. Here the CDR3 reads CASSVGQLSSGANVLTF. The CDR3, as DNA: TGTGCCAGCAGCGTAGGGCAGTTAAGCTCTGGGGCCAACGTCCTGACTTTC.

This clonotype was detected ten times or more. The CDR3 sequence: CASSQSGAYKSRYF. The CDR3, as DNA: TGTGCCAGCAGCCAAAGTGGGGCCTACAAATCTCGGTATTTT. The J gene is TRBJ2-3, the V gene TRBV7-2, with D possibly being TRBD1 (5 bases). The germline V and J ends were trimmed by 5 bases and 14 bases, with 23 bases remaining between them. CDR1 is SGHTA, CDR2 FQGNSA, per germline. CDR3 length: 14 amino acids.

This clonotype came up many times. V usage is TRBV6-6 and J usage is TRBJ2-4; D unresolved. Germline CDR1 MNHNY, CDR2 SVGAGI (reference sequence). The CDR3 sequence is 11 residues long. Trimming took 8 bases from V and 6 from J, leaving 8 bases between them. For the CDR3, the DNA is TGTGCCAGCGGATGGGGAAACATTCAGTACTTC. Amino acid sequence: CASGWGNIQYF.

This clonotype was seen ten or more times. This chain connects TRBV3-1 to TRBJ1-1; D is ambiguous. Germline V gives CDR1 LGHDT, CDR2 YNNKEL (reference sequence). The CDR3 consists of 12 residues. Between the trimmed V and J ends, which lost 4 bases and 0 bases, there was a span of 3 bases. For the CDR3, the DNA is TGTGCCAGCAGCCGCGTGAACACTGAAGCTTTCTTT. Translation: CASSRVNTEAFF.

This clonotype was counted a single time. CDR3 region: CASGPGLAGLNEQFF. The CDR3 bases are TGTGCCAGCGGACCGGGACTAGCGGGGTTGAATGAGCAGTTCTTC. This chain uses TRBV6-5 with TRBJ2-1, with TRBD2 matching 13 bases. CDR1 is MNHEY and CDR2 is SVGAGI in the germline V gene. The CDR3 totals 15 residues. V dropped 8 bases and J dropped 7; count of bases not matched to a gene: 8.

The table lists this clonotype with many counts. The V gene is TRBV5-1, the J gene TRBJ2-1, with TRBD1 identical over 9 bases. Germline V gene lookup returns CDR1 SGHRS and CDR2 YFSETQ. The V and J ends lost 6 bases and 9 bases, in that order; junction bases with no gene match: 10. CDR3 size: 14 residues. The CDR3 coding sequence is TGCGCCAGCACCACCGGGACAGGGAGGACTGAGCAGTTCTTC. As protein: CASTTGTGRTEQFF.

This clonotype was picked up many times. The gene calls are TRBV6-1 and TRBJ2-1; D gene unclear. V gave up 2 bases and J gave up 8 bases, with 10 bases separating them. The length of the CDR3 is 13 residues. CDR1 MNHNS and CDR2 SASEGT come from the germline V gene. CDR3 in DNA: TGTGCCAGCAGTGAAACGATGGCCCATGAGCAGTTCTTC. It is translated as CASSETMAHEQFF.